This T cell receptor (beta chain) was identified in a study of cytomegalovirus exposure and HLA in healthy donors. Overall study results and limits: Among immune exposure information, only CMV serostatus was available. Later on, a genetic analysis was performed. It linked a missense variant in DCLRE1C with V- and J-gene trimming of TCR beta. Reports indicate that TCR beta sequences accurately predicted the HLA-A and HLA-B alleles of most subjects.

As to this clone: Its antigen remains unidentified.

V was pared by 3 bases and J by 0 bases, with 14 bases between. The CDR3 spans 16 residues. Germline V gives CDR1 SGHTA, CDR2 FQGNSA. PCR involved 60 Vbeta and 13 Jbeta primers. The authors' processing: A follow-up analysis tallied 70 million to 80 million unique TCR beta chains, about 11 million shared. Assay: immunoSEQ multiplex PCR; the TCRdb copy retains only in-frame clones and omits some. V and J calls and clone size are those listed in that table; D and trimming were worked out from the DNA. The sample's table shows more than 90,000 clones. The sequenced sample consisted of PBMCs. The chain couples TRBV7-2 to TRBJ1-1, with D tentatively TRBD1 (5 bases). The sequence derives from a man younger than 45 in good health and CMV-seronegative. The CDR3 loop reads CASSLRDGPMNTEAFF. The CDR3 bases are TGTGCCAGCAGCTTGCGGGACGGTCCTATGAACACTGAAGCTTTCTTT.